Reported below is one T cell receptor (beta chain). This entry comes from a study of blood T cell repertoires in COVID-19. At the level of the study: COVID-19 samples collected from the United States, Italy and Spain covered acute and convalescent phases. Sources were T cells, B-cell-depleted T cells, or PBMCs; the material itself was cDNA or gDNA.

How the authors handled the data: Reference gene primers were amplified, and this amplification served to estimate nucleated cell counts. Sequencing used immunoSEQ multiplex PCR; TCRdb keeps in-frame clones, though not all of them. Clone size and the V and J calls come from that table; the DNA yielded D and trimming. The sample carries roughly 90,000 clones, about 85% recorded once. This CDR3 is built from 16 residues. The germline gives CDR1 WNHNN, CDR2 SYGVQD (reference sequence). V was shortened by 0 bases and J by 0 bases, with 11 bases between the two germline ends. This receptor was taken from a woman in her seventies with acute or convalescent COVID-19. Material: peripheral blood. The V and J genes are TRBV10-1 and TRBJ2-5, with D tentatively TRBD1 (6 bases). CDR3 nucleotides: TGCGCCAGCAGTGAGTCGCCGGGACACCACCAAGAGACCCAGTACTTC. Translating gives CASSESPGHHQETQYF.